This entry lists 7 T cell receptor beta chains sequenced from one sample in a study of beta chain features in type 1 diabetes. The study reverse transcribed the entire isolated RNA, so it sequenced expressed TCRB transcripts. TCRdb keeps only in-frame clones here, not all; method: immunoSEQ multiplex PCR. The repertoire consists of fewer than 650,000 clones, with 15% to 19% occurring once and the leading ten covering roughly 0.098%. The sequenced sample consisted of naive CD4+ T cells from blood. The receptors derive from a man younger than 30 in good health.

The chain carries TRBV5-4 and TRBJ2-7; D unresolved. The CDR3 runs to 13 residues. CDR1 is SGHNT, CDR2 YYREEE, per germline (reference sequence). Trimming removed 4 bases from V and 7 bases from J, with 15 bases in between. The CDR3 region is CASSPAKLREQYF. The CDR3 nucleotides are TGTGCCAGCAGCCCAGCGAAACTAAGGGAGCAGTACTTC.

The CDR3 loop reads CASSSHSYPPEKLFF. The CDR3 DNA reads TGTGCCAGCAGCTCCCACTCTTACCCTCCTGAAAAACTGTTTTTT. This rearrangement joins TRBV13 to TRBJ1-4, with no clear D. There are 15 residues in the CDR3. Trimming took off 4 bases at V and 7 bases at J, with 16 bases between the two ends. Per the germline V gene, CDR1 is PRHDT and CDR2 is FYEKMQ (reference sequence). Drawing the rest from reference TRBV13 and TRBJ1-4, the complete variable domain is AAGVIQSPRHLIKEKRETATLKCYPIPRHDTVYWYQQGPGQDPQFLISFYEKMQSDKGSIPDRFSAQQFSDYHSELNMSSLELGDSALYFCASSSHSYPPEKLFFGSGTQLSVL.

V gene TRBV5-6 combines with J gene TRBJ1-1; TRBD1 matches 9 bases. The trim removed 4 bases at V and 2 bases at J, leaving 12 bases unmatched. CDR1 is SGHDT, CDR2 YYEEEE, per germline. CDR3 length equals 17 residues. This CDR3 reads CASSPPGQGKINTEAFF. Here the CDR3 DNA reads TGTGCCAGCAGCCCTCCGGGACAGGGCAAAATAAACACTGAAGCTTTCTTT.

V is TRBV28 and J is TRBJ2-6, with 9 bases that match TRBD1. Germline CDR1 is MDHEN and CDR2 is SYDVKM. Trimming at V came to 6 bases and at J to 4 bases, leaving 4 bases not matched to a gene. This CDR3 has 15 amino acids. CDR3 amino acids: CASRRTGVGANVLTF. In DNA, the CDR3 is TGTGCCAGCAGAAGGACAGGGGTCGGGGCCAACGTCCTGACTTTC.

The chain couples TRBV6-6 to TRBJ2-1; 7 bases match TRBD2. Germline V gives CDR1 MNHNY, CDR2 SVGAGI (reference sequence). V was pared by 6 bases and J by 0 bases, with 8 bases of the junction left unmatched. CDR3 length: 16 residues. CDR3 sequence reads: CASRPPAGSSYNEQFF. In nucleotides, the CDR3 is TGTGCCAGCAGACCGCCAGCGGGGAGCTCCTACAATGAGCAGTTCTTC.

This clone appeared a few times. The chain employs TRBV18 and TRBJ2-1; 8 bases are a match to TRBD2. V gave up 4 bases and J gave up 0 bases; unmatched junction bases: 5. Per the germline V gene, CDR1 is KGHSH and CDR2 is LQKENI. The CDR3 sequence is 16 residues long. CDR3 loop: CASSQTGTSSYNEQFF. DNA of the CDR3: TGTGCCAGCTCACAAACAGGGACTAGCTCCTACAATGAGCAGTTCTTC.

The chain carries TRBV5-4 and TRBJ1-5, with D unresolved. The length of the CDR3 is 12 residues. V gave up 4 bases and J gave up 6 bases, with 8 bases separating them. Per the germline V gene, CDR1 is SGHNT and CDR2 is YYREEE (reference sequence). CDR3 amino acids: CASSTWGQPQHF. CDR3 sequence (DNA): TGTGCCAGCAGCACCTGGGGTCAGCCCCAGCATTTT.